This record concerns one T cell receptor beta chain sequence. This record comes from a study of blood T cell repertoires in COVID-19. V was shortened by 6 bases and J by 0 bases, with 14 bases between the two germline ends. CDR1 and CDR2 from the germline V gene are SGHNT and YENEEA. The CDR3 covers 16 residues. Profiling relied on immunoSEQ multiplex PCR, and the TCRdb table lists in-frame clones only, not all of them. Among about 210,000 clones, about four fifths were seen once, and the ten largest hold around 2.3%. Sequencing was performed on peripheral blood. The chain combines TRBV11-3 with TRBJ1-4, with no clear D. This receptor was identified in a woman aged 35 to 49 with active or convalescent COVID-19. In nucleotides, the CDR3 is TGTGCCAGCAGTCCCTATGGTTATTCAACTAATGAAAAACTGTTTTTT. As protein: CASSPYGYSTNEKLFF.